Shown below are 25 T cell receptor beta chains from a single sample sequenced in a study of response to subunit inactivated influenza vaccine. TCRdb ran MiXCR on the RT-PCR reads and lists one entry per CDR3 protein. The sample contains hundreds of thousands of distinct CDR3 sequences, about 25% of which appear only once. Sequencing was performed on CD4+ T cells sorted from PBMCs, taken about 5 days after vaccination. These receptors all stem from a middle-aged man who received an inactivated influenza vaccine.

Only a few counts were recorded for this clonotype. The CDR3 here is CASSLTGRVDQPQHF. The CDR3 DNA sequence: TGTGCCAGCAGTTTAACAGGGCGGGTTGATCAGCCCCAGCATTTT. The V call is TRBV12-3 or TRBV12-4, the J call TRBJ1-5; D might be TRBD1 (6 bases). The V gene lost 2 bases and the J gene lost 5 bases, with 13 bases spanning the gap. CDR3 length equals 15 residues.

V and J are TRBV6-5 and TRBJ2-5; TRBD1 might be the D (5 bases). The V gene's germline CDR1 is MNHEY and CDR2 SVGAGI. The V end was cut by 2 bases, the J end by 5 bases, with 15 bases between. This CDR3 region has 15 residues. In DNA form, the CDR3 reads TGTGCCAGCAGTTACAGGGGCATTCAAAGTGAGACCCAGTACTTC. Its protein is CASSYRGIQSETQYF.

This clonotype was seen at least ten times. The V gene is TRBV20-1, the J gene TRBJ2-7; 9 nucleotides align to TRBD1. The germline V gene encodes CDR1 DFQATT and CDR2 SNEGSKA (reference sequence). With V trimmed by 0 bases and J by 4 bases, 7 bases remained unmatched. This CDR3 has 15 residues. CDR3: CSARDSRTGVYEQYF. The CDR3 coding sequence is TGCAGTGCTAGAGATTCCCGGACAGGGGTTTACGAGCAGTACTTC.

This CDR3 reads CSARDGTGRYEQYF. The DNA of the CDR3 is TGCAGTGCTAGAGACGGGACAGGGAGATACGAGCAGTACTTC. V usage is TRBV20-1 and J usage is TRBJ2-7, with 9 bases fitting TRBD1. V dropped 0 bases and J dropped 4; count of bases not matched to a gene: 4. Per the germline V gene, CDR1 is DFQATT and CDR2 is SNEGSKA (reference sequence). The CDR3 has 14 amino acids.

This clonotype appeared a few times. The genes are TRBV12-3 or TRBV12-4 and TRBJ2-1; the match to TRBD2 covers 13 bases. The CDR3 contains 16 residues. V trimming: 3 bases; J trimming: 7 bases; junction bases outside the gene matches: 6. In DNA form, the CDR3 reads TGTGCCAGCAGTTTCCTAGGGACTAGCGGGATGAATGAGCAGTTCTTC. It yields the protein CASSFLGTSGMNEQFF.

This clonotype has only a few counts. The V call is TRBV7-3, the J call TRBJ2-2; D call uncertain. V gave up 5 bases and J gave up 5 bases, with 6 bases separating them. The CDR3 covers 12 residues. Germline CDR1 and CDR2: SGHTA and FQGTGA. The CDR3 DNA sequence: TGTGCCAGCAGCGTTGAGACCGGGGAGCTGTTTTTT. The encoded protein is CASSVETGELFF.

This chain uses TRBV20-1 with TRBJ1-4; D remains unclear. This CDR3 is built from 14 residues. From germline, CDR1 is DFQATT and CDR2 SNEGSKA (reference sequence). The V gene lost 5 bases and the J gene lost 8 bases, with 18 bases spanning the gap. This CDR3 is CSAPRTAGGEKLFF. CDR3 sequence (DNA): TGCAGTGCTCCCCGGACCGCCGGAGGGGAAAAACTGTTTTTT.

The rearrangement joins TRBV2 to TRBJ2-1; D not certain. Germline-derived CDR1 and CDR2 are SNHLY and FYNNEI. Trimming left V 2 bases short and J 5 bases short, with 10 bases between. The CDR3 loop spans 14 amino acids. CDR3 in amino acids: CASSEHSSNNEQFF. In DNA form, the CDR3 reads TGTGCCAGCAGTGAACACAGTTCAAACAATGAGCAGTTCTTC.

The chain is built from TRBV12-3 or TRBV12-4 and TRBJ2-7, with unresolved D. V was cut by 3 bases and J by 5 bases, with 8 bases left in between. The CDR3 runs to 12 residues. The CDR3 region has the DNA TGTGCCAGCAGTTTCCCCATGGACGAGCAGTACTTC. This codes for CASSFPMDEQYF.

This clonotype was seen more than once but under ten times. The chain joins TRBV5-1 to TRBJ2-2; D remains ambiguous. The germline V gene has CDR1 SGHRS and CDR2 YFSETQ. There are 15 residues in the CDR3. V lost 0 bases to trimming and J lost 3 bases, with 9 bases between them. The CDR3 spells CASSLEPGYTGELFF. Written as DNA, the CDR3 is TGCGCCAGCAGCTTGGAACCGGGTTACACCGGGGAGCTGTTTTTT.

This clonotype was found a few times. V is TRBV7-6 and J is TRBJ2-7, with D possibly TRBD2 on 6 matching bases. Germline V gene sequence: CDR1 SGHVS, CDR2 FNYEAQ. Trimming removed 5 bases at V and 0 bases at J, with 17 bases between. This CDR3 has 16 residues. The CDR3 DNA sequence: TGTGCCAGCAGCGTCAACCGGGACTCACTCTCCTACGAGCAGTACTTC. Residues: CASSVNRDSLSYEQYF.

The sample holds a few counts of this clonotype. This chain connects TRBV12-3 or TRBV12-4 to TRBJ2-7; tentatively, D is TRBD2 (5 bases). V shed 3 bases and J shed 5 bases, with 14 bases lying between them. This CDR3 is 14 amino acids long. CDR3 in DNA: TGTGCCAGCAGTTTTGTGGAGGAGTCCCACGAGCAGTACTTC. Residues: CASSFVEESHEQYF.

This sequence joins TRBV6-2 or TRBV6-3 and TRBJ1-5, with D hard to call. Trimming left V 5 bases short and J 9 bases short, with 11 bases between. Germline V gene lookup returns CDR1 MNHEY and CDR2 SVGEGT. There are 12 residues in the CDR3. CDR3 DNA sequence: TGTGCCAGCAGTCCCCGTGTACGGCCCCAGCATTTT. It codes for CASSPRVRPQHF.

This clonotype turned up a few times. The gene calls are TRBV12-3 or TRBV12-4 and TRBJ1-5; no reliable D call. This CDR3 is built from 14 residues. Trimming took off 10 bases at V and 0 bases at J, with 13 bases between the two ends. In DNA, the CDR3 is TGTGCCACCTCGGACTCAAATAGCAATCAGCCCCAGCATTTT. Amino acid sequence: CATSDSNSNQPQHF.

The chain joins TRBV5-6 to TRBJ2-1; TRBD2 matches at 7 bases. CDR3 length equals 15 residues. The trim removed 0 bases at V and 8 bases at J, leaving 8 bases unmatched. Germline CDR1 is SGHDT and CDR2 is YYEEEE. The CDR3 loop reads CASSLVVAGDYEQFF. CDR3 coding DNA: TGTGCCAGCAGCTTGGTGGTGGCGGGAGACTATGAGCAGTTCTTC.

For the CDR3, the DNA is TGTGCCAGCAGCGGGGAATGGCTGTGGGTGGAGAATGAGCAGTTCTTC. Amino acid sequence: CASSGEWLWVENEQFF. The V call is TRBV7-9, the J call TRBJ2-1; the D is unclear. Germline V gene sequence: CDR1 SEHNR, CDR2 FQNEAQ (reference sequence). Trimming cost V 5 bases and J 7 bases, with 21 bases left between them. The length of the CDR3 is 16 residues.

This clonotype was found a few times. V is TRBV6-2 or TRBV6-3 and J is TRBJ2-2, with 12 bases identical to TRBD2. The trim removed 6 bases at V and 7 bases at J, leaving 9 bases unmatched. This CDR3 contains 16 residues. The germline gives CDR1 MNHEY, CDR2 SVGEGT. The CDR3 DNA is TGTGCCAGCAGAATGACTAGCGGGGGCCACGTCGGGGAGCTGTTTTTT. Translating gives CASRMTSGGHVGELFF.

This clonotype has a count of ten or more. The chain has TRBV20-1 and TRBJ1-1; no firm D call. V lost 3 bases and J 1 base, leaving 9 bases between the germline ends. Germline assignment: CDR1 DFQATT and CDR2 SNEGSKA (reference sequence). The CDR3 covers 13 residues. CDR3 sequence reads: CSARIGRNTEAFF. CDR3 nucleotide sequence: TGCAGTGCTAGGATAGGCAGGAACACTGAAGCTTTCTTT.

This clonotype was seen more than once but under ten times. This chain connects TRBV5-1 to TRBJ1-3, with D hard to call. V was clipped by 6 bases and J by 0 bases, with 7 bases between them. Germline V gene lookup returns CDR1 SGHRS and CDR2 YFSETQ. The CDR3 runs to 13 residues. CDR3 in DNA: TGCGCCAGCAAGAAGGACTCTGGAAACACCATATATTTT. Residues: CASKKDSGNTIYF.

This clonotype showed up just a few times. The chain employs TRBV28 and TRBJ1-3; D is undetermined. The germline V and J ends were trimmed by 3 bases and 3 bases, with 15 bases remaining between them. Germline-derived CDR1 and CDR2 are MDHEN and SYDVKM. The CDR3 extends over 16 amino acids. In DNA form, the CDR3 reads TGTGCCAGCAGTTTGGGAGGCCCAAGCCATGGAAACACCATATATTTT. Translating gives CASSLGGPSHGNTIYF.

This clonotype turned up a few times. This chain joins TRBV11-2 and TRBJ2-3; 10 positions agree with TRBD2. The V and J ends lost 7 bases and 5 bases, in that order; junction bases with no gene match: 3. The CDR3 length is 13 residues. CDR1 is SGHAT, CDR2 FQNNGV, per germline. CDR3: CASTRLAGDTQYF. The CDR3, as DNA: TGTGCCAGCACCCGACTAGCGGGAGATACGCAGTATTTT.

This clonotype occurred a few times. The J gene is TRBJ2-3, the V gene TRBV7-2; D remains ambiguous. The CDR3 has 15 residues. Deletions cut 5 bases from V and 0 bases from J, with 12 bases between. From germline, CDR1 is SGHTA and CDR2 FQGNSA. The CDR3: CASSPAMLSTDTQYF. CDR3 nucleotides: TGTGCCAGCAGCCCAGCAATGTTGAGCACAGATACGCAGTATTTT.

This chain joins TRBV6-2 or TRBV6-3 and TRBJ2-2; TRBD1 is a possible D gene (6 bases). In germline, CDR1 is MNHEY, CDR2 SVGEGT. Deletions cut 6 bases from V and 3 bases from J, with 11 bases between. The CDR3 runs 14 residues. The CDR3 coding sequence is TGTGCCAGCAGGGACAGACCGTACACCGGGGAGCTGTTTTTT. Translation gives CASRDRPYTGELFF.

The chain couples TRBV28 to TRBJ2-1; D unresolved. V was shortened by 5 bases and J by 7 bases, with 9 bases between the two germline ends. The CDR3 sequence is 12 residues long. Germline V gene data show CDR1 as MDHEN and CDR2 as SYDVKM. For the CDR3, the DNA is TGTGCCAGCAGTCGTACAGATAATGAGCAGTTCTTC. Its protein is CASSRTDNEQFF.

This clonotype was seen a few times. This rearrangement joins TRBV7-6 to TRBJ2-5; TRBD1 matches 7 bases. V dropped 4 bases and J dropped 3; count of bases not matched to a gene: 2. Germline V gene sequence: CDR1 SGHVS, CDR2 FNYEAQ. The CDR3 sequence is 13 residues long. CDR3 sequence: CASSYRGEETQYF. The DNA of the CDR3 is TGTGCCAGCAGCTACAGGGGAGAAGAGACCCAGTACTTC.